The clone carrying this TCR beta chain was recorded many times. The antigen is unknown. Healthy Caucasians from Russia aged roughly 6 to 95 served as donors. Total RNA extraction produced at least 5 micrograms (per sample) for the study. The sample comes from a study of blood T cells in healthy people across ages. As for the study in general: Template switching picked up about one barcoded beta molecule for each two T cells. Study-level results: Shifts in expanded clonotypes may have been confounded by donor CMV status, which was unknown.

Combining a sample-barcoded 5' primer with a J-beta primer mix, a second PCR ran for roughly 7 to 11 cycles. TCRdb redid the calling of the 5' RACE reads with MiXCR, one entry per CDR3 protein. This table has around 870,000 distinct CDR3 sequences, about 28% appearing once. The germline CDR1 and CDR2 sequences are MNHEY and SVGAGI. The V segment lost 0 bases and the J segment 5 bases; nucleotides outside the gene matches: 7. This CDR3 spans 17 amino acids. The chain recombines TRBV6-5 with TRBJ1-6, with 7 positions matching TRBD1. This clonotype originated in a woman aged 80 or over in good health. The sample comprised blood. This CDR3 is CASSYSTAGGNNSPLHF. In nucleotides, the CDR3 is TGTGCCAGCAGTTACTCGACGGCAGGGGGAAATAATTCACCCCTCCACTTT.